Described below is a single T cell receptor (beta chain) sequence and its context. The entry originates in a study of T cell changes during pregnancy in multiple sclerosis. Measured with immunoSEQ multiplex PCR; TCRdb has only the in-frame clones, and not every one. The sample shows almost 35,000 clones, approximately 90% of them seen only once. V shed 0 bases, J shed 7 bases, and the junction held 7 bases outside the gene matches. This CDR3 region has 16 residues. Germline V gives CDR1 MNHNY, CDR2 SVGAGI (reference sequence). The chain joins TRBV6-6 to TRBJ2-1; 9 bases match TRBD2. The TCR comes from a female donor with multiple sclerosis, enrolled in a pregnancy study. Sequenced here: CD8+ T cells from peripheral blood mononuclear cells, sampled in the first trimester of pregnancy. CDR3 residues: CASSYSGGGRVNEQFF. The CDR3 DNA sequence: TGTGCCAGCAGTTACTCGGGGGGCGGGAGGGTGAATGAGCAGTTCTTC.